This is a list of T cell receptor beta chains from one sample in a study of cytomegalovirus exposure and HLA in healthy donors. Clones were read by immunoSEQ multiplex PCR, and TCRdb kept only the in-frame ones, dropping some. The repertoire consists of 150,000 to 180,000 clones, with approximately 86% occurring once and the leading ten covering approximately 20%. The sequenced material came from PBMCs. The receptors stem from a man aged 18 to 29 in good health and CMV-seropositive. Both conserved end residues are part of each CDR3. Fields, in order: J gene, V gene, CDR3 protein.

J gene: TRBJ2-7; V gene: TRBV6-1; CDR3 protein: CASSEEGTSYEQYF
J gene: TRBJ2-7; V gene: TRBV4-1; CDR3 protein: CASSQDRSGGAYEQYF
J gene: TRBJ1-1; V gene: TRBV7-6; CDR3 protein: CASSLSAGLNTEAFF
J gene: TRBJ2-1; V gene: TRBV30; CDR3 protein: CAGTSGYNEQFF
J gene: TRBJ2-7; V gene: TRBV4-2; CDR3 protein: CASSQVDRETYEQYF
J gene: TRBJ1-2; V gene: TRBV19; CDR3 protein: CASSIGQSRDRDDYGYTF
J gene: TRBJ2-7; V gene: TRBV2; CDR3 protein: CASSGQRLGSYYEQYF
J gene: TRBJ2-3; V gene: TRBV30; CDR3 protein: CAWMRADSPRWNTDTQYF
J gene: TRBJ1-2; V gene: TRBV7-2; CDR3 protein: CASSSYPQGGYGYTF
J gene: TRBJ1-5; V gene: TRBV7-2; CDR3 protein: CASSFGLHSNQPQHF
J gene: TRBJ2-1; V gene: TRBV19; CDR3 protein: CASSNPLQVPFNYNEQFF
J gene: TRBJ1-2; V gene: TRBV4-3; CDR3 protein: CASSQDVVTGYGYTF
J gene: TRBJ2-1; V gene: TRBV27; CDR3 protein: CASTSTLAGGPVEQFF
J gene: TRBJ1-5; V gene: TRBV6-1; CDR3 protein: CASSEDSQYRNQPQHF
J gene: TRBJ2-1; V gene: TRBV7-6; CDR3 protein: CASSPLSGPYNEQFF
J gene: TRBJ1-4; V gene: TRBV27; CDR3 protein: CASSTRLDGQGIMANEKLFF
J gene: TRBJ2-5; V gene: TRBV5-6; CDR3 protein: CASSYGLAGGREETQYF
J gene: TRBJ2-7; V gene: TRBV6-5; CDR3 protein: CASSYSASGVEQYF
J gene: TRBJ2-7; V gene: TRBV28; CDR3 protein: CATTSGGRAYEQYF
J gene: TRBJ2-3; V gene: TRBV9; CDR3 protein: CASSVNPSGRRGETTPDTQYF
J gene: TRBJ2-7; V gene: TRBV27; CDR3 protein: CASSLSGGEQYF
J gene: TRBJ1-5; V gene: TRBV29-1; CDR3 protein: CSVLAALNQPQHF
J gene: TRBJ1-4; V gene: TRBV6-1; CDR3 protein: CASKYQAPGEKLFF
J gene: TRBJ2-7; V gene: TRBV7-2; CDR3 protein: CASSHSGTGVAEQYF
J gene: TRBJ2-7; V gene: TRBV19; CDR3 protein: CASSIAVGLAHEQYF
J gene: TRBJ2-2; V gene: TRBV5-1; CDR3 protein: CASSSQGAVGELFF
J gene: TRBJ2-3; V gene: TRBV28; CDR3 protein: CASRDGGEGPDTQYF
J gene: TRBJ1-1; V gene: TRBV28; CDR3 protein: CASSLGQFTEAFF
J gene: TRBJ2-7; V gene: TRBV9; CDR3 protein: CASSDGQGRNEQYF
J gene: TRBJ2-4; V gene: TRBV7-3; CDR3 protein: CASSLTPDLAKNIQYF
J gene: TRBJ2-7; V gene: TRBV5-1; CDR3 protein: CASSLGVTGNPYEQYF
J gene: TRBJ2-1; V gene: TRBV7-2; CDR3 protein: CASSTGTSGSYNEQFF
J gene: TRBJ2-3; V gene: TRBV27; CDR3 protein: CASSWDSGGTDTQYF
J gene: TRBJ2-2; V gene: TRBV6-5; CDR3 protein: CASSFAGGEGELFF
J gene: TRBJ2-2; V gene: TRBV6-6; CDR3 protein: CASSPRSRNTGELFF
J gene: TRBJ1-3; V gene: TRBV5-1; CDR3 protein: CASSWEGDSGNTIYF
J gene: TRBJ2-2; V gene: TRBV4-1; CDR3 protein: CASSQGLWAGANTGELFF
J gene: TRBJ2-2; V gene: TRBV2; CDR3 protein: CASSAPTGGPDGELFF
J gene: TRBJ1-4; V gene: TRBV9; CDR3 protein: CASSVLGAPYEKLFF
J gene: TRBJ2-2; V gene: TRBV4-3; CDR3 protein: CASSQRTANTGELFF
J gene: TRBJ2-1; V gene: TRBV7-3; CDR3 protein: CASSLRAGEQFF
J gene: TRBJ2-5; V gene: TRBV7-9; CDR3 protein: CASSPGLAGGETQYF
J gene: TRBJ2-7; V gene: TRBV10-3; CDR3 protein: CAIMGLPAYEQYF
J gene: TRBJ1-1; V gene: TRBV7-9; CDR3 protein: CASSKLTGMNTEAFF
J gene: TRBJ2-1; V gene: TRBV29-1; CDR3 protein: CSPRLAGESGYNEQFF
J gene: TRBJ1-1; V gene: TRBV5-8; CDR3 protein: CASSPVGMNTEAFF
J gene: TRBJ2-1; V gene: TRBV6-5; CDR3 protein: CATSRAGGHNEQFF
J gene: TRBJ2-7; V gene: TRBV7-8; CDR3 protein: CASSHRDSAYF
J gene: TRBJ2-3; V gene: TRBV4-3; CDR3 protein: CASSQDPPSGSGDTQYF
J gene: TRBJ2-4; V gene: TRBV29-1; CDR3 protein: CSGSGTENIQYF
J gene: TRBJ1-2; V gene: TRBV29-1; CDR3 protein: CSVGLGVTGNGYTF
J gene: TRBJ1-1; V gene: TRBV11-1; CDR3 protein: CASSFVGRGWTEAFF
J gene: TRBJ1-2; V gene: TRBV5-4; CDR3 protein: CASSSQGADGYTF
J gene: TRBJ2-1; V gene: TRBV5-4; CDR3 protein: CASSFGNEQFF
J gene: TRBJ1-2; V gene: TRBV6-6; CDR3 protein: CASSRGDVGANGYTF
J gene: TRBJ2-3; V gene: TRBV11-3; CDR3 protein: CASSLELADTQYF
J gene: TRBJ1-2; V gene: TRBV30; CDR3 protein: CAWTGTASNYGYTF